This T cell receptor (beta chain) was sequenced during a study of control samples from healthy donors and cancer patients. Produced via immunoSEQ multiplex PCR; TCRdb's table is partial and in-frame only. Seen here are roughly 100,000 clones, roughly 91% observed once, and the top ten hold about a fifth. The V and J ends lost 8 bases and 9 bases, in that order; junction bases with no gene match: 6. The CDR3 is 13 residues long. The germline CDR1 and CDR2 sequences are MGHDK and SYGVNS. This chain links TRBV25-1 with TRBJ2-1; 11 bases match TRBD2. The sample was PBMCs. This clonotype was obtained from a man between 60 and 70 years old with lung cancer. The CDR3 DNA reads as TGTGCCAGCTGTAGCGGGGGGGCTCGTGAGCAGTTCTTC. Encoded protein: CASCSGGAREQFF.